This T cell receptor (beta chain) stems from a study of shared T cell receptors in the human thymus. Unmatched junction bases numbered 5, after V lost 6 bases and J lost 1 base. Germline V gene lookup returns CDR1 MDHEN and CDR2 SYDVKM. CDR3 length: 15 residues. Generated by immunoSEQ multiplex PCR, the TCRdb table keeps only in-frame clones and is missing some. This sample has over 450,000 clones; approximately 78% occur once, and the top ten carry around 0.013%. This sample also belongs to another study, concerning human thymus T cells. This second report adds: Among the donors, all were healthy Finnish infants having corrective surgery for congenital heart defects. Corrective cardiac operations yielded the resected thymus tissue. The related literature has documented a marked overlap of thymic repertoires among unrelated individuals.

V gene TRBV28 combines with J gene TRBJ2-2; TRBD2 agrees at 7 bases. The sequence derives from a boy less than two years old with a congenital heart defect. The sequencing sample was made of thymocytes. CDR3 in amino acids: CASSPSGKNTGELFF. The CDR3, as DNA: TGTGCCAGCAGCCCGAGCGGGAAGAACACCGGGGAGCTGTTTTTT.